Below, 2 T cell receptor beta chains from the same sample are listed, as sequenced in a study of T cell clonality in common variable immunodeficiency. TCRdb's table, derived via immunoSEQ multiplex PCR, lists solely in-frame clones and lacks some. The sample was found to contain about 47,000 clones, and every one recurs. The sample comprised peripheral blood mononuclear cells. The receptors stem from a person aged 18-70 years in good health.

This clone was seen a few times. The CDR3 extends 3 residues past the end of the read, so its final part is completed from the germline J gene. V gene TRBV7-3 combines with J gene TRBJ2-3, with no clear D. Trimming removed 8 bases from V and 0 bases from J, with 12 bases in between. Germline V gives CDR1 SGHTA, CDR2 FQGTGA. The CDR3 has 14 residues. CDR3 DNA, as far as it was read: TGTGCCAGCCGAGAGCACGCTAGCACAGATACG. Translation gives CASREHASTDT. The entire CDR3 sequence reads CASREHASTDTQYF.

At least ten counts were recorded for this clone. The read terminates 3 residues before the CDR3 end, so the remaining end is supplied by the germline J gene. The chain carries TRBV6-1 and TRBJ2-1; possibly TRBD2 for D (6 bases). Deletions cut 4 bases from V and 7 bases from J, with 11 bases between. This CDR3 spans 13 amino acids. Germline V gene data show CDR1 as MNHNS and CDR2 as SASEGT. The DNA read from the CDR3 is TGTGCCAGCAGTGCCCGACTAGGAAATGAG. Its translation: CASSARLGNE. The full-length CDR3 reads as CASSARLGNEQFF.